Listed below are T cell receptor beta chains from one sample, sequenced in a study of beta chain features in type 1 diabetes. Here immunoSEQ multiplex PCR was the method, and the copy in TCRdb shows in-frame clones only, minus some. The sample has over 700,000 clones, about 17% seen once. Sequencing input: naive CD4+ T cells from blood. These receptor sequences come from a young woman in good health. Each CDR3 is given with its conserved first and last residue. Fields, in order: V gene, J gene, D gene, CDR3 protein. D genes are given only for firm matches.

>TRBV2|TRBJ2-1|TRBD2
CASSAERGGNEQFF
>TRBV15|TRBJ2-1|TRBD2
CATSRDYGTSVGGSYNEQFF
>TRBV27|TRBJ1-2|TRBD1
CASSSLDRVGGGYTF
>TRBV28|TRBJ2-7|NA
CASSSPYRKGDYEQYF
>TRBV18|TRBJ2-5|NA
CASSPPGMETQYF
>TRBV7-3|TRBJ1-1|NA
CASSLIPANTEAFF
>TRBV2|TRBJ1-1|NA
CASKQNYPGNTEAFF
>TRBV5-6|TRBJ1-4|NA
CASSHTAIDEKLFF
>TRBV15|TRBJ2-1|TRBD2
CATSRVGTSGYNEQFF
>TRBV4-2|TRBJ2-1|TRBD2
CASSLELAGGGEQFF
>TRBV4-3|TRBJ2-7|TRBD1
CASSQDRTGIREQYF
>TRBV5-4|TRBJ2-7|TRBD2
CASSQESGRRYEQYF
>TRBV20-1|TRBJ1-2|NA
CSASGPGYTF
>TRBV28|TRBJ2-3|NA
CASSFQGYTQYF
>TRBV6-5|TRBJ2-2|NA
CASSYQVPGELFF
>TRBV25-1|TRBJ2-5|TRBD2
CASSEGLAALRETQYF
>TRBV29-1|TRBJ2-3|TRBD1
CSVTGVRALPETTDTQYF
>TRBV29-1|TRBJ2-3|NA
CSVSHITDTQYF
>TRBV6-5|TRBJ2-7|TRBD1
CASTQYGTGSLEQYF
>TRBV11-2|TRBJ2-7|NA
CASSLALSDEQYF
>TRBV7-8|TRBJ2-3|TRBD1
CASSLVTGFYTDTQYF
>TRBV5-6|TRBJ1-2|NA
CASRRLRTLKVSNYGYTF
>TRBV6-6|TRBJ2-4|NA
CASSRRGSNIQYF
>TRBV5-5|TRBJ2-1|NA
CASREASYNEQFF
>TRBV15|TRBJ2-3|NA
CATSRNLQLVDTQYF
>TRBV4-1|TRBJ2-1|TRBD2
CASSLPRQSGSGNEQFF
>TRBV5-5|TRBJ2-3|NA
CASSATSLGTQYF
>TRBV28|TRBJ2-5|NA
CASSLILQQETQYF
>TRBV5-1|TRBJ1-3|TRBD1
CASKGQSSGNTIYF
>TRBV6-5|TRBJ2-2|NA
CASSRGNTGELFF
>TRBV7-3|TRBJ2-7|TRBD2
CASSFSGRGPYEQYF
>TRBV19|TRBJ2-7|NA
CASSSVGIYEQYF
>TRBV9|TRBJ2-3|NA
CASSVATHGADTQYF
>TRBV6-5|TRBJ1-5|TRBD1
CASSGTGGNQPQHF
>TRBV10-3|TRBJ2-7|NA
CAISEGFTEQYF
>TRBV5-1|TRBJ2-2|TRBD2
CASSFGTRRRELFF
>TRBV27|TRBJ2-3|TRBD1
CASSLSRGITDTQYF
>TRBV10-1|TRBJ1-1|NA
CASSESTIRQMNTEAFF
>TRBV4-2|TRBJ2-2|TRBD2
CASSQRSLAGRDTGELFF
>TRBV7-9|TRBJ2-1|NA
CASRGERAGMFDEQFF
>TRBV2|TRBJ2-2|TRBD2
CASSSGIVTGELFF
>TRBV28|TRBJ2-7|NA
CASSSGQHYEQYF
>TRBV13|TRBJ2-6|TRBD1
CASRRGQAYSGANVLTF
>TRBV5-1|TRBJ2-3|NA
CASSLDGWPDTQYF
>TRBV7-9|TRBJ1-6|NA
CASSLAGSYNSPLHF
>TRBV5-6|TRBJ2-1|TRBD2
CASSALAGNEQFF
>TRBV7-9|TRBJ2-1|TRBD2
CASSSGTSGADNEQFF
>TRBV7-8|TRBJ1-2|NA
CASSLALLARNGYTF
>TRBV20-1|TRBJ2-5|NA
CSASIETQYF
>TRBV11-2|TRBJ2-7|TRBD1
CASRLTSGTGGQQYF
>TRBV10-3|TRBJ2-1|TRBD2
CATQRERSYNEQFF
>TRBV5-1|TRBJ2-5|NA
CASSLKETQYF
>TRBV15|TRBJ1-2|TRBD1
CATSKDRYRGDYGYTF
>TRBV7-8|TRBJ2-7|NA
CASSLTPRYEQYF
>TRBV14|TRBJ1-1|TRBD1
CASSFDRGNTEAFF
>TRBV5-4|TRBJ1-5|NA
CASSTDSNQPQHF
>TRBV5-8|TRBJ2-5|NA
CASSLGTAQETQYF
>TRBV5-6|TRBJ2-7|TRBD2
CASSAGLAGTYEQYF
>TRBV7-3|TRBJ1-2|NA
CASSGTGNYGYTF
>TRBV28|TRBJ2-6|NA
CASSFTGAGANVLTF